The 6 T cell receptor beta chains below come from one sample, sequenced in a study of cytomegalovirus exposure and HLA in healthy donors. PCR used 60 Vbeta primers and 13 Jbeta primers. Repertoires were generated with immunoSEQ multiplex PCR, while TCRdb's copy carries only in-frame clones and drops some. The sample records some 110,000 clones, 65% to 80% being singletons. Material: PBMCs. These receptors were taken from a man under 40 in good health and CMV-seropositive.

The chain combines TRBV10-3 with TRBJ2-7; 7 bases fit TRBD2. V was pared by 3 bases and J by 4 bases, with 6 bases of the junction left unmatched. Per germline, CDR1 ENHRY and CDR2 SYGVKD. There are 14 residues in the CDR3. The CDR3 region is CAISEKRGRYEQYF. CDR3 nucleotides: TGTGCCATCAGTGAAAAGCGGGGCAGATACGAGCAGTACTTC.

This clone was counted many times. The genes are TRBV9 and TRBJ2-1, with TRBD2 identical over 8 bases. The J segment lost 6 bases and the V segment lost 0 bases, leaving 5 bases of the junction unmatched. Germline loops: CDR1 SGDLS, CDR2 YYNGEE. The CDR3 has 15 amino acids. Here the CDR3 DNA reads TGTGCCAGCAGCGTAGATTATCGGGGGGGCAATGAGCAGTTCTTC. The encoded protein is CASSVDYRGGNEQFF. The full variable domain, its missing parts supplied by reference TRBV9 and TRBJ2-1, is DSGVTQTPKHLITATGQRVTLRCSPRSGDLSVYWYQQSLDQGLQFLIQYYNGEERAKGNILERFSAQQFPDLHSELNLSSLELGDSALYFCASSVDYRGGNEQFFGPGTRLTVL.

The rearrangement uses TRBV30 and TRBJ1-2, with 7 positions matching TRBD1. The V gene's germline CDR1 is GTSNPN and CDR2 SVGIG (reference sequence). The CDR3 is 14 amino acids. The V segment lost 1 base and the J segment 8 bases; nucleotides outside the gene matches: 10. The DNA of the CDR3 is TGTGCCTGGAGTGGGGGACAGAGGGCGTGGGGCTACACCTTC. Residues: CAWSGGQRAWGYTF.

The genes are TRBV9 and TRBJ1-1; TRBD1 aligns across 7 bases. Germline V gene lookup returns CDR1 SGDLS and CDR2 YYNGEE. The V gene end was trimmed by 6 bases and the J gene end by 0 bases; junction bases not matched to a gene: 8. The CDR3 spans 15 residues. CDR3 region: CASTEGQWMNTEAFF. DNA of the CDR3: TGTGCCAGCACCGAGGGACAGTGGATGAACACTGAAGCTTTCTTT.

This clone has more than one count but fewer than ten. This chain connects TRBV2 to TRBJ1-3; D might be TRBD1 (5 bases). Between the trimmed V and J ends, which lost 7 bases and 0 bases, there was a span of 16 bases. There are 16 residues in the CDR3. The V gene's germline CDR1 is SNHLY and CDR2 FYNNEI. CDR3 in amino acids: CASKNPGLRSGNTIYF. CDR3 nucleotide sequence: TGTGCCAGCAAGAATCCGGGACTCCGCTCTGGAAACACCATATATTTT.

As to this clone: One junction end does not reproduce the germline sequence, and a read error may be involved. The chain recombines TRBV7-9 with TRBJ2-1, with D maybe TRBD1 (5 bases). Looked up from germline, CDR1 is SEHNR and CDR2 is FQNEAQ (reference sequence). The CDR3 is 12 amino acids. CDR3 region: CSSSLRAYEQFF. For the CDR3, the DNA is TGTTCCAGCAGCCTCAGGGCCTATGAGCAGTTCTTC.